The source of this T cell receptor beta chain is a study of blood T cell repertoires in COVID-19. Study background: Acute and convalescent COVID-19 samples came from the United States, Italy and Spain. T cells, B-cell-depleted T cells, or PBMCs supplied cDNA or gDNA.

How the authors handled the data: From reference gene primer amplification, estimates of nucleated cell counts were derived. This table comes from immunoSEQ multiplex PCR, and its TCRdb copy is limited to in-frame clones, with some not included. The DNA gave D and trimming, while V, J and clone size come from that table. The sample holds under 300,000 clones; approximately 85% are singletons and the top ten take 9.5% to 15%. This CDR3 is built from 13 residues. V trimming: 5 bases; J trimming: 5 bases; junction bases outside the gene matches: 4. Germline-derived CDR1 and CDR2 are MNHEY and SVGAGI. Sequencing was carried out using peripheral blood. This receptor was obtained from a woman in her fifties or sixties with active or convalescent COVID-19. The chain has TRBV6-5 and TRBJ1-2; 8 nucleotides match TRBD1. The CDR3 sequence: CASSPDRVYGYTF. As DNA, the CDR3 is TGTGCCAGCAGTCCGGACAGGGTATATGGCTACACCTTC.